This TCR beta chain comes out of a study of blood T cell repertoires in COVID-19. TCRdb's copy holds only in-frame clones and misses some; the assay was immunoSEQ multiplex PCR. The sample has about 260,000 clones, about 89% seen once. V gave up 11 bases and J gave up 2 bases, with 20 bases separating them. Germline V gives CDR1 LGHDT, CDR2 YNNKEL (reference sequence). The CDR3 spans 15 residues. The source is a man aged 35 to 55 who had recovered from COVID-19. The chain has TRBV3-1 (or the pseudogene TRBV3-2) and TRBJ2-3, with D possibly matching TRBD2 (6 bases). Sequenced sample: peripheral blood. CDR3 protein: CARAVVGLLTDTQYF. CDR3 sequence (DNA): TGTGCCCGGGCCGTCGTGGGACTGCTCACAGATACGCAGTATTTT.